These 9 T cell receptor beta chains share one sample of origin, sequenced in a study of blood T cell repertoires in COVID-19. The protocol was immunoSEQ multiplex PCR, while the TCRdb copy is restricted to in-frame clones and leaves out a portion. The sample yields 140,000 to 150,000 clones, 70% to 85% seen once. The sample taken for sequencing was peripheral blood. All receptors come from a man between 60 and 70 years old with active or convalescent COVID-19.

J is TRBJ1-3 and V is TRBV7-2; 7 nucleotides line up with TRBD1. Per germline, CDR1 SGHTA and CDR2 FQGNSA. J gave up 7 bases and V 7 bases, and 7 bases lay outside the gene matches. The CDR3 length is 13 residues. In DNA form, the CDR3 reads TGTGCCAGCACAACAGGGGCAAGGAACACCATATATTTT. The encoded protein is CASTTGARNTIYF.

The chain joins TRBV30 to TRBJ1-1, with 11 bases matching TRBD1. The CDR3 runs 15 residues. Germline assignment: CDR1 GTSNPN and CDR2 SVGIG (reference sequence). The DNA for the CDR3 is TGTGCGAGGGACAGGGGGAGAAATAAAGACACTGAAGCTTTCTTT. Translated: CARDRGRNKDTEAFF.

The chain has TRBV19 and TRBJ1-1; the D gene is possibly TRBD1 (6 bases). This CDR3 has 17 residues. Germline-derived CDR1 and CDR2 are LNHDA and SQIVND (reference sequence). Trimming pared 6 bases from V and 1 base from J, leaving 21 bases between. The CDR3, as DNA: TGTGCCAGTAGCGTGGTTAGGGGGGGAAAGGGGAACACTGAAGCTTTCTTT. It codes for CASSVVRGGKGNTEAFF. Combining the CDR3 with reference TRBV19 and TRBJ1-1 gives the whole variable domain DGGITQSPKYLFRKEGQNVTLSCEQNLNHDAMYWYRQDPGQGLRLIYYSQIVNDFQKGDIAEGYSVSREKKESFPLTVTSAQKNPTAFYLCASSVVRGGKGNTEAFFGQGTRLTVV.

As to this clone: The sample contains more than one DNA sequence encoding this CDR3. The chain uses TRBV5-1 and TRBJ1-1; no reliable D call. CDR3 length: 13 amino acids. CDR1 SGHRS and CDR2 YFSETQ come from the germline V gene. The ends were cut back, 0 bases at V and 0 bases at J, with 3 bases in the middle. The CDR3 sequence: CASSLAVNTEAFF. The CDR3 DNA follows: TGCGCCAGCAGCTTGGCAGTGAACACTGAAGCTTTCTTT.

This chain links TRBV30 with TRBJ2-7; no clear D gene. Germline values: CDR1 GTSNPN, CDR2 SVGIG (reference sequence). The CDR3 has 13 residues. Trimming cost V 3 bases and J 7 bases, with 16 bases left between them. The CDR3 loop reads CAWRTNPPVEQYV. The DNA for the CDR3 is TGTGCCTGGAGAACTAACCCCCCCGTGGAGCAGTACGTC.

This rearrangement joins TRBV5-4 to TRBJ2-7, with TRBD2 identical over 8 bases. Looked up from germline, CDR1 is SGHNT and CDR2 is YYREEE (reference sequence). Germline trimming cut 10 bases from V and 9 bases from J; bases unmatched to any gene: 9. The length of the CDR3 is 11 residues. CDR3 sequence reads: CAPGGAMWQYV. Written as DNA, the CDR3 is TGTGCCCCCGGGGGGGCGATGTGGCAGTACGTC.

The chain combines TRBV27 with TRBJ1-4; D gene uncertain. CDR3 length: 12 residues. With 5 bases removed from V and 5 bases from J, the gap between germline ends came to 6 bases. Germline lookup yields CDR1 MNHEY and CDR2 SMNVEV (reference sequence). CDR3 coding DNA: TGTGCCAGCAGTCAGCGAAATGAAAAACTGTTTTTT. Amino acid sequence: CASSQRNEKLFF.

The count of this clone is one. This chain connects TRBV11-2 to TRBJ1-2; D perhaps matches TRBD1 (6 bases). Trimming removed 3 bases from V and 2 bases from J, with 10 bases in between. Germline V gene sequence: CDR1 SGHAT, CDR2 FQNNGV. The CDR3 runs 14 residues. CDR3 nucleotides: TGTGCCAGCAGCTTGTTCGGGACAAACTATGGCTACACCTTC. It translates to CASSLFGTNYGYTF.

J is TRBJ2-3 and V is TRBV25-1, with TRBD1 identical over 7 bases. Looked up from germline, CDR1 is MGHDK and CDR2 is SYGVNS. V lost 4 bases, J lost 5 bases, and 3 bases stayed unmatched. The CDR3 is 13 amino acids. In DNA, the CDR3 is TGTGCCAGCAGTGGGGACAGTAGAGATACGCAGTATTTT. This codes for CASSGDSRDTQYF.